This TCR beta chain was captured in a study of blood T cell repertoires in COVID-19. The wider study: Some COVID-19 samples were acute and others convalescent; all came from the United States, Italy and Spain. T cells, B-cell-depleted T cells, or PBMCs supplied cDNA or gDNA.

Germline CDR1 is MNHNS and CDR2 is SASEGT. This CDR3 is built from 14 residues. V shed 1 base and J shed 8 bases, with 14 bases lying between them. As processed by the authors: Quantification of nucleated cells was approximated via reference gene primer amplification. TCRdb's copy holds only in-frame clones and misses some; the assay was immunoSEQ multiplex PCR. From that table come the V and J calls and clone size; the DNA was used to work out D and trimming. The sample consists of roughly 250,000 clones, roughly four fifths of them appearing once. The clonotype originates from a woman of 80 years or more with acute or convalescent COVID-19. The specimen sequenced was peripheral blood. The rearrangement joins TRBV6-1 to TRBJ1-2, with TRBD1 as a possible D gene (6 bases). The CDR3 region is CASSEGGPVGGYTF. CDR3 coding DNA: TGTGCCAGCAGTGAAGGGGGGCCTGTTGGCGGCTACACCTTC.